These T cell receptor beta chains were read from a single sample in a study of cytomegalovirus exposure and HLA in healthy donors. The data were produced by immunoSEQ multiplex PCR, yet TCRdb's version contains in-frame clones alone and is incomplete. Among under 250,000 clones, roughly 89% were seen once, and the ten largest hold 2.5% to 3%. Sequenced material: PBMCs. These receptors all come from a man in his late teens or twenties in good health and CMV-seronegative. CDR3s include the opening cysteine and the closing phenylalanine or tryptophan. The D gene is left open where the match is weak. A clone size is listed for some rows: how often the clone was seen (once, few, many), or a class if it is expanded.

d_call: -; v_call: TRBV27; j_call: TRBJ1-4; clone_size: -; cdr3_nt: TGTGCCAGCAGTTTAGGGGGGGTTGGGTCAAAACTGTTTTTT; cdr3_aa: CASSLGGVGSKLFF
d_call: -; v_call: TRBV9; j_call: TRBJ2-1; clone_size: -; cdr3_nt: TGTGCCAGCAGCCCCCGGGTGAACAATGAGCAGTTCTTC; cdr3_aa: CASSPRVNNEQFF
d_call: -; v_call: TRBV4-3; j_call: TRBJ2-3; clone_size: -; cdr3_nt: TGCGCCAGCAGCCAAGAGGCTAGCACAGATACGCAGTATTTT; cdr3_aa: CASSQEASTDTQYF
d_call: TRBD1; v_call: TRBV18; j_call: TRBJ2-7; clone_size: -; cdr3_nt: TGTGCCAGCTCACGGGGGACAGACTACGAGCAGTACTTC; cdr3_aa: CASSRGTDYEQYF
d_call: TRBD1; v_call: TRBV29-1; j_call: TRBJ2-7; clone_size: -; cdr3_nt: TGCAGCGTGCGACAGGGGGGCGTCGAGCAGTACTTC; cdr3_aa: CSVRQGGVEQYF
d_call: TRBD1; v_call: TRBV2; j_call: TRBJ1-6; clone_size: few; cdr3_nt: TGTGCCAGCGGATCGGGACAGGGGGGAGGATCACCCCTCCACTTT; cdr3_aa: CASGSGQGGGSPLHF
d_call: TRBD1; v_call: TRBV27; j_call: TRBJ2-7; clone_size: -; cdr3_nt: TGTGCCAGCAGCCGGGACAGGGTCGACAACGAGCAGTACTTC; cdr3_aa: CASSRDRVDNEQYF
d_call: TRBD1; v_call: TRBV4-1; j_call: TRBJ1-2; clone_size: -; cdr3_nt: TGCGCCAGCAGCCAAGTTGGACAGGGGTATAAGGACTATGGCTACACCTTC; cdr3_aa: CASSQVGQGYKDYGYTF
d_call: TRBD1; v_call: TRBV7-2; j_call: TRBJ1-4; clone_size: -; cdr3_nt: TGTGCCAGCAGCTTAGAGGGCAGGGGGAATGAAAAACTGTTTTTT; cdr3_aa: CASSLEGRGNEKLFF
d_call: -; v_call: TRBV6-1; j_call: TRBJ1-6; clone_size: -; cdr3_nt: TGTGCCAGCAGTGAAGCTGGCCCCCTCCACTTT; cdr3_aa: CASSEAGPLHF
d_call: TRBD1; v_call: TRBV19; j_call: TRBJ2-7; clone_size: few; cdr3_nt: TGTGCCTGCAGAGACAGGGCAGGCCACGAGCAGTACTTC; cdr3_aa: CACRDRAGHEQYF
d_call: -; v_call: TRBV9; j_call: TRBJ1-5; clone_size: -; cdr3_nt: TGTGCCAGCAGCTCCGCGGGCAATCAGCCCCAGCATTTT; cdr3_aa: CASSSAGNQPQHF
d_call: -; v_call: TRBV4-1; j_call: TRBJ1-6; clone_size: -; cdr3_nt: TGCGCCAGCAGGGCGGCGAGAACTTACTATAATTCACCCCTCCACTTT; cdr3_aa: CASRAARTYYNSPLHF
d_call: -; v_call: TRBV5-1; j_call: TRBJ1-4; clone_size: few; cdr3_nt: TGCGCCAGCAGCTCTCAGGGTCTTGAGAATGAAAAACTGTTTTTT; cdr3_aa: CASSSQGLENEKLFF
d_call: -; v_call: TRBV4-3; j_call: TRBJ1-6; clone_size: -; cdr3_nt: TGCGCCAGCAGCCGCGGACAATCGAAGGATTCACCCCTCCACTTT; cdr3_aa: CASSRGQSKDSPLHF
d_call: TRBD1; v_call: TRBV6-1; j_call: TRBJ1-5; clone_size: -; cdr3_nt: TGTGCCAGCAGTGCCAGACAGGGAAGTTCTGGCAATCAGCCCCAGCATTTT; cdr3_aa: CASSARQGSSGNQPQHF
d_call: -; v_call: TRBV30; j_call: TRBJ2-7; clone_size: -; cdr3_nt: TGTGCCTGGAGTAGGCAGCCGGAGAACTACGAGCAGTACTTC; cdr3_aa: CAWSRQPENYEQYF
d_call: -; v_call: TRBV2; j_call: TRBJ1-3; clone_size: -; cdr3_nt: TGTGCCAGCGGAGTGGGTTCAAACACCATATATTTT; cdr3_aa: CASGVGSNTIYF
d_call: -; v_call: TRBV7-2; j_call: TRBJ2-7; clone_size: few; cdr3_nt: TGTGCCAGCAGCTCTACAGGGTCTTTGCAGTACTTC; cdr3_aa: CASSSTGSLQYF
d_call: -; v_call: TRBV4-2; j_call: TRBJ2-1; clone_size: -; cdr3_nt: TGTGCCAGCACCCAAGGGGCGGGGCAGTACAATGAGCAGTTCTTC; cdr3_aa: CASTQGAGQYNEQFF
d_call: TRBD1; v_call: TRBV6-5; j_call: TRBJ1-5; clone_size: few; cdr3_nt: TGTGCCAGCAGTAAACAGGGGCGGGATCAGCCCCAGCATTTT; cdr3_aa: CASSKQGRDQPQHF
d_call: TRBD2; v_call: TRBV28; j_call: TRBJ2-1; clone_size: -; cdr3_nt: TGTGCCAGCAGTGGACTAGCGGGATCCTACAATGAGCAGTTCTTC; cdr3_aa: CASSGLAGSYNEQFF
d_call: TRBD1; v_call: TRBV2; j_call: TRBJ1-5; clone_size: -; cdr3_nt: TGTGCCAGCAGTGCCGACAGGGGAAATCAGCCCCAGCATTTT; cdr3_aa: CASSADRGNQPQHF
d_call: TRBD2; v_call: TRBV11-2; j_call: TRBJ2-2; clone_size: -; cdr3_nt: TGTGCCACCCGGGGTTCCGGGACTAGCCGCACCGGGGAGCTGTTTTTT; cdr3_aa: CATRGSGTSRTGELFF
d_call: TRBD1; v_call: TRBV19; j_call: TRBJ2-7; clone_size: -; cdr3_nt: TGTGCCAGTAGTCGGGACCCAGGGGGCGCGAGGCAGTACTTC; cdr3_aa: CASSRDPGGARQYF
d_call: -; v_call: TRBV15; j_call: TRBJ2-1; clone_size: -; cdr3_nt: TGTGCCACCAGCAAAGCGTACAATGAGCAGTTCTTC; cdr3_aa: CATSKAYNEQFF
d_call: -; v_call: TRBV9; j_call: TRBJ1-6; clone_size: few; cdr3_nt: TGTGCCAGCAGCGTCCGGGACACTAAAAATTCACCCCTCCACTTT; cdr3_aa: CASSVRDTKNSPLHF
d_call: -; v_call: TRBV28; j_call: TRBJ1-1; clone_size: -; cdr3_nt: TGTGCCAGCAGTTTCGCCAGGGTAAACACTGAAGCTTTCTTT; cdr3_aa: CASSFARVNTEAFF
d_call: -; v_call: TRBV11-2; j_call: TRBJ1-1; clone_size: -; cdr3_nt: TGTGCCAGCAGTCCCCTGTGGGGAGTCCCGATCCCATTGAACACTGAAGCTTTCTTT; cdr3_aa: CASSPLWGVPIPLNTEAFF
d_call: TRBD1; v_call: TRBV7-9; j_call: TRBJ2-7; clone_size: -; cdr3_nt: TGTGCCAGCAGCCCTTGGACAGGGGAAGGCGAGCAGTACTTC; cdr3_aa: CASSPWTGEGEQYF
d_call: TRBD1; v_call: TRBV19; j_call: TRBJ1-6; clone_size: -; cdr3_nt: TGTGCCAGTAAGGGACAGGGGAATTCACCCCTCCACTTT; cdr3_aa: CASKGQGNSPLHF
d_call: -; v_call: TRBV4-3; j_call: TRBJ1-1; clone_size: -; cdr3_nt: TGCGCCAGCAGCCAAGTCAGAACGGAGGAAGCTTTCTTT; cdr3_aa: CASSQVRTEEAFF
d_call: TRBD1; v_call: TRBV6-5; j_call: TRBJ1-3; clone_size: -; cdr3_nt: TGTGCCAGCAGTTACCAGGGGGTCTCCTCTGGAAACACCATATATTTT; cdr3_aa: CASSYQGVSSGNTIYF
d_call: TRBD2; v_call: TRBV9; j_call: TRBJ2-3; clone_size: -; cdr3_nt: TGTGCCAGCAGCGTCTTAAGCGGGGGGGAGCCAGATACGCAGTATTTT; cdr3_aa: CASSVLSGGEPDTQYF
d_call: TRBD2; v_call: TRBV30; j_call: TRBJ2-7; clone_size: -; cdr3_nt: TGTGCCTGGAGTTTAGCGGGAGCTCGGGAGCAGTACTTC; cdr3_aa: CAWSLAGAREQYF
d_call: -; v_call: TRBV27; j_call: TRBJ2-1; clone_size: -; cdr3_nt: TGTGCCAGCAGTATCGGGAGTACCTACAATGAGCAGTTCTTC; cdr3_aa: CASSIGSTYNEQFF